The 20 T cell receptor beta chains presented below share a single source sample, sequenced in a study of siplizumab effects on memory and regulatory T cells. Some clones are missing from TCRdb's copy, which holds only in-frame ones; the method was immunoSEQ multiplex PCR. The table shows about 56,000 clones, with around 97% occurring only once. Material: naive CD8+ T cells sorted from blood. All receptors derive from a human donor in good health.

This chain links TRBV13 with TRBJ2-2; D is undetermined. V shed 2 bases and J shed 2 bases, with 12 bases lying between them. CDR1 is PRHDT and CDR2 is FYEKMQ in the germline V gene (reference sequence). The CDR3 length is 16 residues. The CDR3 bases are TGTGCCAGCAGCTTACTCCGGGCTAGAAACACCGGGGAGCTGTTTTTT. This sequence encodes CASSLLRARNTGELFF.

The J gene is TRBJ1-2, the V gene TRBV5-4; D is unclear. V shed 1 base and J shed 6 bases, with 10 bases lying between them. Germline V gives CDR1 SGHNT, CDR2 YYREEE (reference sequence). The CDR3 contains 13 residues. The CDR3 DNA sequence: TGTGCCAGCAGCTTGCGAGGCGGGGATGGCTACACCTTC. This encodes CASSLRGGDGYTF.

The chain uses TRBV19 and TRBJ1-1; D is unresolved. Trimming removed 7 bases at V and 7 bases at J, with 10 bases between. The CDR3 is made up of 11 amino acids. Germline-derived CDR1 and CDR2 are LNHDA and SQIVND (reference sequence). CDR3 protein: CASMRANEAFF. DNA for the CDR3: TGTGCCAGTATGCGGGCCAATGAAGCTTTCTTT.

The chain recombines TRBV5-5 with TRBJ2-1; 7 bases are a match to TRBD1. Germline V gene lookup returns CDR1 SGHKS and CDR2 YYEKEE (reference sequence). The J segment lost 6 bases and the V segment lost 7 bases, leaving 7 bases of the junction unmatched. This CDR3 is built from 13 residues. This CDR3 is CASLTGERNEQFF. For the CDR3, the DNA is TGTGCCAGCCTTACAGGGGAACGCAATGAGCAGTTCTTC.

This chain joins TRBV7-9 and TRBJ2-1; 8 positions match TRBD1. The V gene's germline CDR1 is SEHNR and CDR2 FQNEAQ (reference sequence). There are 15 residues in the CDR3. V lost 4 bases to trimming and J lost 4 bases; unmatched junction nucleotides: 6. The CDR3 loop is CASSSGRTGYNEQFF. The CDR3 DNA reads as TGTGCCAGCAGCTCCGGCCGGACAGGGTACAATGAGCAGTTCTTC.

This rearrangement joins TRBV27 to TRBJ2-7; D ambiguous. The germline gives CDR1 MNHEY, CDR2 SMNVEV (reference sequence). This CDR3 region has 14 residues. Trimming stripped 3 bases from V and 2 bases from J, with 11 bases between. CDR3 DNA: TGTGCCAGCAGTTTGACGGCACTAACCTACGAGCAGTACTTC. Translated: CASSLTALTYEQYF.

J is TRBJ1-6 and V is TRBV4-1; 7 nucleotides line up with TRBD1. CDR1 MGHRA and CDR2 YSYEKL come from the germline V gene. With V trimmed by 6 bases and J by 5 bases, 7 bases remained unmatched. This CDR3 contains 15 residues. The CDR3 is CASRWTGGDNSPLHF. The CDR3 region has the DNA TGCGCCAGCAGGTGGACAGGAGGGGATAATTCACCCCTCCACTTT.

The chain recombines TRBV5-8 with TRBJ1-2; 7 nucleotides line up with TRBD1. V was pared by 0 bases and J by 6 bases, with 8 bases of the junction left unmatched. Germline assignment: CDR1 SGHTS and CDR2 YDEGEE. The CDR3 is 15 amino acids. The CDR3 sequence is CASSLAVGGVDGYTF. The DNA for the CDR3 is TGTGCCAGCAGCTTGGCCGTAGGGGGCGTAGATGGCTACACCTTC.

The chain couples TRBV7-2 to TRBJ2-1; D may be TRBD2 (5 bases). Germline CDR1 SGHTA, CDR2 FQGNSA. This CDR3 is 17 amino acids long. V was trimmed by 3 bases and J by 6 bases, leaving 21 bases between them. CDR3 nucleotide sequence: TGTGCCAGCAGCTTTACCGCGGCTAGAGGAGGAGTCAATGAGCAGTTCTTC. The encoded protein is CASSFTAARGGVNEQFF.

J is TRBJ2-3 and V is TRBV30; 7 nucleotides agree with TRBD1. The V gene's germline CDR1 is GTSNPN and CDR2 SVGIG (reference sequence). V shed 0 bases and J 6 bases; nucleotides not matched to a gene: 0. CDR3 size: 12 residues. CDR3 loop: CAWSVQGDTQYF. CDR3 in DNA: TGTGCCTGGAGTGTACAGGGGGATACGCAGTATTTT.

This clone was found once. J is TRBJ2-3 and V is TRBV6-5, with unresolved D. Trimming removed 4 bases from V and 0 bases from J, with 14 bases in between. Germline V gene sequence: CDR1 MNHEY, CDR2 SVGAGI. The length of the CDR3 is 16 residues. CDR3 in DNA: TGTGCCAGCAGTTGGCGGACGGGCCTCAGCACAGATACGCAGTATTTT. Translating gives CASSWRTGLSTDTQYF.

The genes are TRBV6-5 and TRBJ2-1, with TRBD1 matching over 9 bases. CDR1 is MNHEY, CDR2 SVGAGI, per germline. Unmatched junction bases numbered 6, after V lost 7 bases and J lost 2 bases. The length of the CDR3 is 15 residues. CDR3 sequence: CASTTGTGPYNEQFF. The CDR3, as DNA: TGTGCCAGCACCACAGGGACAGGGCCCTACAATGAGCAGTTCTTC.

V is TRBV9 and J is TRBJ1-4; D perhaps matches TRBD1 (5 bases). V was shortened by 0 bases and J by 8 bases, with 11 bases between the two germline ends. Germline CDR1 and CDR2: SGDLS and YYNGEE. The CDR3 is 14 residues long. The CDR3 loop reads CASSVGGVEEKLFF. DNA for the CDR3: TGTGCCAGCAGCGTAGGAGGGGTCGAGGAAAAACTGTTTTTT.

V gene TRBV12-5 combines with J gene TRBJ1-1; tentative D call: TRBD1 (5 bases). The CDR3 has 13 amino acids. V lost 0 bases and J lost 5, with 7 bases in between. Germline V gene sequence: CDR1 LGHNT, CDR2 FRNRAP. CDR3 bases: TGTGCTAGTGGTTTGGTTGAGGGGACTGAAGCTTTCTTT. It encodes CASGLVEGTEAFF.

The V and J genes are TRBV27 and TRBJ2-3; D unresolved. The ends were cut back, 0 bases at V and 3 bases at J, with 16 bases in the middle. CDR1 is MNHEY and CDR2 is SMNVEV in the germline V gene (reference sequence). CDR3 size: 17 residues. The CDR3 reads CASSLSGSTGTTDTQYF. CDR3 bases: TGTGCCAGCAGTTTATCTGGTTCGACCGGTACGACAGATACGCAGTATTTT.

The chain couples TRBV2 to TRBJ2-1; TRBD2 aligns across 14 bases. Germline V gene lookup returns CDR1 SNHLY and CDR2 FYNNEI. Unmatched junction bases numbered 10, after V lost 6 bases and J lost 9 bases. The CDR3 is 16 amino acids. CDR3 in DNA: TGTGCCAGCAGCAGACTAGCGGGAGGGCCTCCCGGTGAGCAGTTCTTC. Translated: CASSRLAGGPPGEQFF.

V gene TRBV19 combines with J gene TRBJ2-3, with D possibly TRBD2 on 5 matching bases. Germline V gene sequence: CDR1 LNHDA, CDR2 SQIVND (reference sequence). This CDR3 region has 13 residues. Trimming shortened V by 5 bases and J by 4 bases, and 10 bases separated the two germline ends. In DNA form, the CDR3 reads TGTGCCAGTAGTGCCGGACTCTCAGATACGCAGTATTTT. It codes for CASSAGLSDTQYF. The variable domain in full, with the rest retrieved from reference TRBV19 and TRBJ2-3, is DGGITQSPKYLFRKEGQNVTLSCEQNLNHDAMYWYRQDPGQGLRLIYYSQIVNDFQKGDIAEGYSVSREKKESFPLTVTSAQKNPTAFYLCASSAGLSDTQYFGPGTRLTVL.

V gene TRBV25-1 combines with J gene TRBJ2-1; 10 bases fit TRBD2. Germline trimming cut 6 bases from V and 0 bases from J; bases unmatched to any gene: 5. The CDR3 contains 16 residues. Germline assignment: CDR1 MGHDK and CDR2 SYGVNS. The CDR3, as DNA: TGTGCCAGCAGAGTAAGCGGGAGGGCCTCCTACAATGAGCAGTTCTTC. Translation gives CASRVSGRASYNEQFF.

The chain employs TRBV10-2 and TRBJ2-1; 11 bases agree with TRBD2. Trimming cost V 3 bases and J 5 bases; bases outside gene matches: 6. The CDR3 length is 16 residues. The germline gives CDR1 WSHSY, CDR2 SAAADI. The CDR3 bases are TGCGCCAGCAGTGATCTCACTAGCGGGAGTAACAATGAGCAGTTCTTC. This sequence encodes CASSDLTSGSNNEQFF.

Only one count was recorded for this clone. The V call is TRBV28, the J call TRBJ2-5; 14 bases fit TRBD2. Losses at the gene ends were 5 bases for V and 5 bases for J; bases not matched to a gene: 7. From germline, CDR1 is MDHEN and CDR2 SYDVKM. This CDR3 region has 16 residues. Here the CDR3 reads CASSPGTSGSEETQYF. In DNA, the CDR3 is TGTGCCAGCAGTCCCGGGACTAGCGGGAGTGAGGAGACCCAGTACTTC.